Listed here are 28 T cell receptor beta chains from one sample, sequenced in a study of blood T cell repertoires in COVID-19. Assay used: immunoSEQ multiplex PCR; TCRdb lists only in-frame clones, some missing. The table records hundreds of thousands of clones, 75% to 90% of them present only once. The specimen was PBMCs or T cells enriched from blood (not recorded which). Receptor source: a man aged 25-45 years who had recovered from COVID-19.

This clone has a single count. The CDR3 DNA sequence: TGTGCCACCAGCAGAAAATCCTCGGGACTACCCTCCTACGAGCAGTACTTC. Protein product: CATSRKSSGLPSYEQYF. The chain recombines TRBV15 with TRBJ2-7; the match to TRBD2 covers 7 bases. CDR3 size: 17 residues. Germline values: CDR1 LNHNV, CDR2 YYDKDF (reference sequence). Trimming cost V 2 bases and J 0 bases; bases outside gene matches: 10.

V gene TRBV24-1 combines with J gene TRBJ2-3, with 8 bases identical to TRBD2. The CDR3 has 14 amino acids. Germline CDR1 reads KGHDR; CDR2 reads SFDVKD. V gave up 4 bases and J gave up 3 bases; unmatched junction bases: 2. This chain's CDR3 is CATSELAATDTQYF. The CDR3, as DNA: TGTGCCACCAGTGAACTAGCGGCGACAGATACGCAGTATTTT.

This sequence joins TRBV3-1 (or the pseudogene TRBV3-2) and TRBJ2-3; TRBD2 matches 7 bases. The CDR3 is 14 residues long. Germline lookup yields CDR1 LGHDT and CDR2 YNNKEL (reference sequence). V lost 6 bases to trimming and J lost 6 bases; unmatched junction nucleotides: 9. The CDR3 DNA reads as TGTGCCAGCAGGTATGGCGGGAGTGGTGATACGCAGTATTTT. Its protein is CASRYGGSGDTQYF.

The V call is TRBV29-1, the J call TRBJ2-3; 9 bases align to TRBD2. V shed 6 bases and J 7 bases; nucleotides not matched to a gene: 14. The CDR3 sequence is 15 residues long. Germline lookup yields CDR1 SQVTM and CDR2 ANQGSEA. CDR3 coding DNA: TGCAGCGTGACGTTCTGGCGGGAGGGCCTAAATACGCAGTATTTT. It encodes CSVTFWREGLNTQYF.

This clone was counted once. The chain links TRBV3-1 (or the pseudogene TRBV3-2) to TRBJ2-2, with D possibly matching TRBD1 (5 bases). CDR1 and CDR2 (germline): LGHDT, YNNKEL (reference sequence). The CDR3 extends over 14 amino acids. V was trimmed by 2 bases and J by 1 base, leaving 5 bases between them. The CDR3 protein is CASSQQGNTGELFF. CDR3 DNA sequence: TGTGCCAGCAGCCAACAGGGGAACACCGGGGAGCTGTTTTTT.

V and J are TRBV3-1 (or the pseudogene TRBV3-2) and TRBJ2-5, with a possible D match to TRBD1 (6 bases). Germline loops: CDR1 LGHDT, CDR2 YNNKEL (reference sequence). This CDR3 spans 17 amino acids. Trimming removed 4 bases at V and 3 bases at J, with 21 bases between. The CDR3 sequence is CASSPRGQSPNEETQYF. The CDR3, as DNA: TGTGCCAGCAGCCCCCGGGGACAAAGCCCGAACGAAGAGACCCAGTACTTC.

This chain joins TRBV2 and TRBJ2-7; weak D call: TRBD2 (7 bases). The CDR3 consists of 15 residues. Trimming took 7 bases from V and 2 from J, leaving 18 bases between them. Germline V gene data show CDR1 as SNHLY and CDR2 as FYNNEI. The DNA of the CDR3 is TGTGCCAGCAAAAGGGGGGGCCAGGGAACCTACGAGCAGTACTTC. This translates into CASKRGGQGTYEQYF.

The genes are TRBV3-1 (or the pseudogene TRBV3-2) and TRBJ2-1; no clear D gene. The CDR3 spans 12 residues. V lost 0 bases and J lost 10, with 7 bases in between. Germline loops: CDR1 LGHDT, CDR2 YNNKEL (reference sequence). CDR3 in amino acids: CASSQDGPEQFF. The CDR3 DNA is TGTGCCAGCAGCCAAGATGGGCCCGAGCAGTTCTTC.

The chain carries TRBV2 and TRBJ1-1, with no clear D. Between the trimmed V and J ends, which lost 8 bases and 0 bases, there was a span of 13 bases. The CDR3 runs to 14 residues. CDR1 and CDR2 (germline): SNHLY, FYNNEI. The CDR3 sequence: CASRWAPMNTEAFF. CDR3 sequence (DNA): TGTGCCAGCCGTTGGGCGCCCATGAACACTGAAGCTTTCTTT.

The chain uses TRBV7-3 and TRBJ1-2; TRBD1 matches at 7 bases. In germline, CDR1 is SGHTA, CDR2 FQGTGA. Unmatched junction bases numbered 9, after V lost 2 bases and J lost 3 bases. CDR3 length equals 16 residues. The chain's CDR3 is CASSLSNAGTDYGYTF. The CDR3 DNA reads as TGTGCCAGCAGCTTATCCAACGCCGGGACAGACTATGGCTACACCTTC.

This sequence joins TRBV12-3 or TRBV12-4 and TRBJ1-3; D gene unclear. V gave up 3 bases and J gave up 3 bases, with 6 bases separating them. CDR3 size: 13 residues. The CDR3 region is CASSFASGNTIYF. The CDR3 DNA follows: TGTGCCAGCAGTTTCGCCAGTGGAAACACCATATATTTT.

V and J are TRBV3-1 (or the pseudogene TRBV3-2) and TRBJ1-4; TRBD1 matches 11 bases. The CDR3 has 15 residues. The J segment lost 8 bases and the V segment lost 1 base, leaving 3 bases of the junction unmatched. Germline V gene data show CDR1 as LGHDT and CDR2 as YNNKEL (reference sequence). The CDR3 sequence: CASSQGTGGREKLFF. CDR3 bases: TGTGCCAGCAGCCAAGGGACAGGGGGCCGGGAAAAACTGTTTTTT.

In this sample, this clone turned up a few times. This CDR3 is also generated by other DNA sequences in the sample. The chain employs TRBV3-1 (or the pseudogene TRBV3-2) and TRBJ1-6; D remains ambiguous. Per the germline V gene, CDR1 is LGHDT and CDR2 is YNNKEL (reference sequence). Trimming pared 4 bases from V and 8 bases from J, leaving 6 bases between. The CDR3 is 12 residues long. DNA for the CDR3: TGTGCCAGCAGCCCTTCCGATTCACCCCTCCACTTT. Translation gives CASSPSDSPLHF.

J is TRBJ1-3 and V is TRBV2; possibly TRBD1 for D (5 bases). In germline, CDR1 is SNHLY, CDR2 FYNNEI. Trimming removed 3 bases at V and 4 bases at J, with 10 bases between. This CDR3 is built from 14 residues. The CDR3 reads CASSDQGQGNTIYF. DNA for the CDR3: TGTGCCAGCAGTGATCAGGGCCAAGGAAACACCATATATTTT.

The chain links TRBV20-1 to TRBJ2-3, with 10 bases fitting TRBD2. With 3 bases clipped from V and 0 bases from J, the junction kept 6 bases outside the gene matches. The length of the CDR3 is 16 residues. Germline lookup yields CDR1 DFQATT and CDR2 SNEGSKA (reference sequence). CDR3 protein: CSASGLAGASTDTQYF. The CDR3 DNA reads as TGCAGTGCTAGTGGTCTAGCGGGGGCAAGCACAGATACGCAGTATTTT.

The chain is built from TRBV7-9 and TRBJ1-2, with TRBD1 as a possible D gene (5 bases). Deletions cut 5 bases from V and 1 base from J, with 11 bases between. The CDR3 sequence is 14 residues long. Germline V CDR1 and CDR2: SEHNR, FQNEAQ (reference sequence). The CDR3 DNA reads as TGTGCCAGCAGCCCAGAGACAGATAACTATGGCTACACCTTC. Translation gives CASSPETDNYGYTF.

The rearrangement joins TRBV21-1 to TRBJ2-1; the DNA was not used to check the table's D call, TRBD1. TRBV21-1 is labeled a pseudogene. This CDR3 has 21 residues. The CDR3 DNA follows: TGTGCCAGCAGCAAAAGGTCAACGGGGACAGACGGACTACGGGCGGACAATGAGCAGTTCTTC. Amino acids: CASSKRSTGTDGLRADNEQFF.

The V and J genes are TRBV30 and TRBJ1-3; unclear D gene. The germline V and J ends were trimmed by 1 base and 8 bases, with 12 bases remaining between them. Germline V CDR1 and CDR2: GTSNPN, SVGIG (reference sequence). This CDR3 region has 13 residues. The CDR3 spells CAWSAADGDTIYF. Here the CDR3 DNA reads TGTGCCTGGAGTGCGGCTGACGGAGACACCATATATTTT.

This clone appeared a few times. The chain is built from TRBV24-1 and TRBJ1-5, with no clear D. The germline gives CDR1 KGHDR, CDR2 SFDVKD. V was cut by 3 bases and J by 4 bases, with 6 bases left in between. This CDR3 contains 13 residues. The CDR3 sequence: CATSDADNQPQHF. As DNA, the CDR3 is TGTGCCACCAGTGATGCAGATAATCAGCCCCAGCATTTT.

The chain is built from TRBV30 and TRBJ2-1, with a weak D call TRBD2 (5 bases). There are 13 residues in the CDR3. The germline CDR1 and CDR2 sequences are GTSNPN and SVGIG (reference sequence). The V and J ends lost 0 bases and 9 bases respectively, with 12 bases between them. The CDR3 sequence is CAWSVAVAFEQFF. DNA of the CDR3: TGTGCCTGGAGTGTAGCGGTAGCATTTGAGCAGTTCTTC.

The gene calls are TRBV11-2 and TRBJ2-7; 11 nucleotides match TRBD2. Germline CDR1 and CDR2: SGHAT and FQNNGV. This CDR3 has 17 amino acids. The V and J ends lost 4 bases and 6 bases, in that order; junction bases with no gene match: 14. Here the CDR3 reads CASSSLITSGSWSEQYF. The CDR3 DNA is TGTGCCAGCAGCTCCCTTATAACTAGCGGGAGTTGGAGCGAGCAGTACTTC.

V usage is TRBV11-2 and J usage is TRBJ1-5; D gene uncertain. The CDR3 covers 13 residues. Germline V gene data show CDR1 as SGHAT and CDR2 as FQNNGV. V lost 5 bases and J 5 bases, leaving 10 bases between the germline ends. The CDR3 region is CASSAKRDQPQHF. The DNA of the CDR3 is TGTGCCAGCAGCGCCAAACGCGATCAGCCCCAGCATTTT.

V gene TRBV2 combines with J gene TRBJ1-5; maybe TRBD1 (5 bases). The V gene's germline CDR1 is SNHLY and CDR2 FYNNEI. The V end lost 6 bases, the J end lost 4 bases, and 10 bases lay between the germline ends. This CDR3 has 13 residues. This CDR3 reads CASRGDFNQPQHF. The CDR3 region has the DNA TGTGCCAGCAGAGGGGACTTTAATCAGCCCCAGCATTTT.

The V gene is TRBV19, the J gene TRBJ2-3; maybe TRBD2 (6 bases). V dropped 9 bases and J dropped 2 bases, with 24 bases sitting between them. Germline V CDR1 and CDR2: LNHDA, SQIVND (reference sequence). The CDR3 covers 17 residues. The CDR3 loop reads CASSNERALANTDTQYF. The CDR3 DNA is TGTGCCAGCTCAAACGAAAGGGCCCTAGCGAACACAGATACGCAGTATTTT.

The V call is TRBV28, the J call TRBJ1-5; D ambiguous. The length of the CDR3 is 11 residues. CDR1 and CDR2 (germline): MDHEN, SYDVKM. With 4 bases removed from V and 14 bases from J, the gap between germline ends came to 12 bases. CDR3 residues: CASSSSGYKHF. The CDR3 coding sequence is TGTGCCAGCAGTTCATCCGGGTACAAGCATTTT.

The rearrangement links TRBV5-5 to TRBJ2-7; D may be TRBD2 (6 bases). Per the germline V gene, CDR1 is SGHKS and CDR2 is YYEKEE (reference sequence). With 2 bases removed from V and 0 bases from J, the gap between germline ends came to 15 bases. The CDR3 has 16 residues. The CDR3 coding sequence is TGTGCCAGCAGCTTTTTTTTCGCGGGACGCTCCTACGAGCAGTACTTC. Translation: CASSFFFAGRSYEQYF.

V and J are TRBV5-1 and TRBJ2-6, with TRBD1 identical over 10 bases. CDR1 and CDR2 from the germline V gene are SGHRS and YFSETQ. The CDR3 sequence is 18 residues long. J gave up 0 bases and V 1 base, and 4 bases lay outside the gene matches. The CDR3 DNA reads TGCGCCAGCAGCTTGAGGACAGGGGGATCCTCTGGGGCCAACGTCCTGACTTTC. This codes for CASSLRTGGSSGANVLTF.

The V call is TRBV11-2, the J call TRBJ1-6; D is unclear. Trimming removed 1 base at V and 4 bases at J, with 11 bases between. In germline, CDR1 is SGHAT, CDR2 FQNNGV. The CDR3 contains 16 residues. Here the CDR3 DNA reads TGTGCCAGCAGCTTAGGGGCTCCCAGTTATAATTCACCCCTCCACTTT. Amino acids: CASSLGAPSYNSPLHF.